Listed below are T cell receptor beta chains from one sample, sequenced in a study of blood T cell repertoires in COVID-19. The repertoire was sequenced with immunoSEQ multiplex PCR; TCRdb's copy has only in-frame clones and lacks some. The sample lists roughly 250,000 clones, approximately 82% occurring once. Sequencing was carried out using peripheral blood. The receptors here all came from a woman aged 80 or over with acute or convalescent COVID-19. Both conserved end residues are part of each CDR3. D genes are given only for firm matches. Not every row has a clone size; where given, it reads once, few, many or a size class.

d_call | j_call | v_call | clone_size | cdr3_nt | cdr3_aa
. | TRBJ1-2 | TRBV7-2 | . | TGTGCCAGCAGCTTAGTGTTAGGGCAGGGCTATGGCTACACCTTC | CASSLVLGQGYGYTF
. | TRBJ2-1 | TRBV5-1 | . | TGCGCCAGCAGCTTGGCCGGGGACAACGCCAACAATGAGCAGTTCTTC | CASSLAGDNANNEQFF
TRBD2 | TRBJ2-1 | TRBV18 | . | TGTGCCAGCTCACCTGCGGGAGCAGTTTACAATGAGCAGTTCTTC | CASSPAGAVYNEQFF
. | TRBJ1-2 | TRBV4-3 | once | TGCGCCAGCAGCCAAGATCTAATCAGGTACACCAACTATGGCTACACCTTC | CASSQDLIRYTNYGYTF
. | TRBJ2-7 | TRBV4-3 | . | TGCGCCAGCAGCCACAGGGGTTCCTACGAGCAGTACTTC | CASSHRGSYEQYF
. | TRBJ2-3 | TRBV5-1 | once | TGCGCCAGCAGCTTGGGACAGTACACAGATACGCAGTATTTT | CASSLGQYTDTQYF
TRBD2 | TRBJ2-5 | TRBV19 | . | TGTGCCAGTAGTATTTGGCTAGCGGGATCGCAAGAGACCCAGTACTTC | CASSIWLAGSQETQYF
. | TRBJ2-1 | TRBV6-5 | . | TGTGCCAGCAAATCTAGCGTTAGCTCCTACAATGAGCAGTTCTTC | CASKSSVSSYNEQFF
. | TRBJ2-7 | TRBV11-2 | once | TGTGCCAGCAGCTTAATCCGGGACGAGCAGTACTTC | CASSLIRDEQYF
. | TRBJ1-2 | TRBV6-1 | . | TGTGCCAGCAGTGAACGGGGGGAGGTCTATGGCTACACCTTC | CASSERGEVYGYTF
. | TRBJ2-1 | TRBV3-1/TRBV3-2 | . | TGTGCCAGCAGCCCTACCGTGGCTAGCAATTATGAGCAGTTCTTC | CASSPTVASNYEQFF
. | TRBJ2-1 | TRBV6-2/TRBV6-3 | . | TGTGCCAGCAGTTACCTGGCGGATCCTGGAAATGGAGAGCAGTTCTTC | CASSYLADPGNGEQFF
. | TRBJ2-3 | TRBV5-6 | . | TGTGCCAGCAGCTTGGCTCCAGGGGCGCAGTATTTT | CASSLAPGAQYF
. | TRBJ2-1 | TRBV25-1 | . | TGTGCCAGCAGTGTCTGGACAGCCCGAAGTTCCTACAATGAGCAGTTCTTC | CASSVWTARSSYNEQFF
. | TRBJ1-1 | TRBV6-2/TRBV6-3 | . | TGTGCCAGCAGCCGAGTAGTGAACACTGAAGCTTTCTTT | CASSRVVNTEAFF
TRBD1 | TRBJ2-3 | TRBV2 | . | TGTGCCAGCAGTGCGGACAGGAGCACAGATACGCAGTATTTT | CASSADRSTDTQYF
. | TRBJ1-6 | TRBV7-2 | . | TGTGCCAGCAGCGCAAGGCAGGGGTTAAGCTCCTATAATTCACCCCTCCACTTT | CASSARQGLSSYNSPLHF
. | TRBJ1-2 | TRBV12-3/TRBV12-4 | . | TGTGCCAGCAGTATGGGGGCGAGGTATGGCTACACCTTC | CASSMGARYGYTF
. | TRBJ2-2 | TRBV19 | . | TGTGCCAGTAGTATAGTACAGGGCAGAACCGGGGAGCTGTTTTTT | CASSIVQGRTGELFF
TRBD1 | TRBJ2-7 | TRBV18 | . | TGTGCCAGCTCACCTTCCGGAAACGACAGGGTAGGGCAGTACTTC | CASSPSGNDRVGQYF
TRBD2 | TRBJ2-2 | TRBV6-5 | . | TGTGCCAGCAGTTTGGGACTAGAGAACACCGGGGAGCTGTTTTTT | CASSLGLENTGELFF
. | TRBJ2-3 | TRBV3-1/TRBV3-2 | . | TGTGCCAGCAGCCGAAAGGGGGCAGATACGCAGTATTTT | CASSRKGADTQYF
TRBD1 | TRBJ2-3 | TRBV18 | . | TGTGCCAGCTCACCCCTGGGACAGGGTGTAAATACGCAGTATTTT | CASSPLGQGVNTQYF
TRBD1 | TRBJ1-2 | TRBV6-6 | once | TGTGCCAGCCTTCCTCGGGACAGGGGAGGCGGCTACACCTTC | CASLPRDRGGGYTF
. | TRBJ2-1 | TRBV12-2 | . | TGTGCAAGGCTCCCCCCAGGCCAGAGAAACAATGAGCAGTTCTTC | CARLPPGQRNNEQFF
TRBD2 | TRBJ2-7 | TRBV14 | few | TGTGCCAGCAGCCAACTGGGGACTAGCGGGAGCTCCTACGAGCAGTACTTC | CASSQLGTSGSSYEQYF
. | TRBJ2-2 | TRBV30 | . | TGTGCCTGGAGTGTAGTAGGTCGCAGGGATCACGGGGAGCTGTTTTTT | CAWSVVGRRDHGELFF
. | TRBJ2-1 | TRBV6-2/TRBV6-3 | . | TGTGCCAGCAGTATCGAAGCCGGAGGGTATGAGCAGTTCTTC | CASSIEAGGYEQFF
TRBD2 | TRBJ2-3 | TRBV18 | . | TGTGCCAGCTCAGGACTAGCGGGAGGCCTCACAGATACGCAGTATTTT | CASSGLAGGLTDTQYF
. | TRBJ2-1 | TRBV30 | once | TGTGCCTGGAGTGGGGGGCCATCGTCCAATGAGCAGTTCTTC | CAWSGGPSSNEQFF
. | TRBJ1-2 | TRBV6-5 | . | TGTGCCAGCAGTCTCCAGGGTAACTATGGCTACACCTTC | CASSLQGNYGYTF
TRBD1 | TRBJ2-2 | TRBV9 | few | TGTGCCAGCAGCGCGCGGACAGGGCCTAACACCGGGGAGCTGTTTTTT | CASSARTGPNTGELFF
. | TRBJ2-3 | TRBV6-1 | . | TGTGCCAGCAGTGAAGACAGGGTTGTAGATACGCAGTATTTT | CASSEDRVVDTQYF